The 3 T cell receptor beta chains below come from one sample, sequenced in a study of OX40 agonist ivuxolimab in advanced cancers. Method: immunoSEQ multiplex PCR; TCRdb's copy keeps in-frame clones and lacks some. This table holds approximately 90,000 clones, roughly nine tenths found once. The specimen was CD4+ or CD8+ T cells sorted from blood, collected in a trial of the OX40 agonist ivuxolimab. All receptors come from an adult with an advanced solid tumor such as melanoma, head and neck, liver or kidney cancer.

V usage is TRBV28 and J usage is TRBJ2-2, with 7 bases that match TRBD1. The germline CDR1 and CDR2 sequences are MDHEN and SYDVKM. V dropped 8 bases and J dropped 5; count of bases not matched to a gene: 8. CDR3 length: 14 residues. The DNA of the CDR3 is TGTGCCAGCCTGTCCAGGGGGACGACCGGGGAGCTGTTTTTT. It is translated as CASLSRGTTGELFF.

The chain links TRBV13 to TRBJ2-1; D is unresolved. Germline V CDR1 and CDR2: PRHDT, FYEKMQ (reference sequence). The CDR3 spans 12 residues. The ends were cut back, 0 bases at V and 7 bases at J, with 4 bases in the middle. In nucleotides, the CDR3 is TGTGCCAGCAGCTTAGGGGGTAATGAGCAGTTCTTC. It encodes CASSLGGNEQFF.

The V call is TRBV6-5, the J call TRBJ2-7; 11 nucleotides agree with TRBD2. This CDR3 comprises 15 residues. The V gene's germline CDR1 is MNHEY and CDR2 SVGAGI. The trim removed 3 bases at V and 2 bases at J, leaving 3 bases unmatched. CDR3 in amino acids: CASSYTSGSPYEQYF. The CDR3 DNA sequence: TGTGCCAGCAGTTATACTAGCGGGAGTCCCTACGAGCAGTACTTC.